This T cell receptor (beta chain) was documented in a study of glioma-infiltrating T cells after dendritic cell vaccination. Method: immunoSEQ multiplex PCR; TCRdb's copy keeps in-frame clones and lacks some. This table has about 90,000 clones, roughly four fifths appearing once. Regarding time point: after dendritic cell vaccination, including at tumor progression/relapse. Germline values: CDR1 SGHDN, CDR2 FVKESK. There are 14 residues in the CDR3. The V and J ends lost 1 base and 8 bases respectively, with 9 bases between them. The V call is TRBV14, the J call TRBJ1-6; no clear D. The input for sequencing was blood, taken after dendritic cell vaccination. This sequence was found in a human donor with glioblastoma. The CDR3 nucleotides are TGTGCCAGCAGCCAAGCCCTCCGGGATTCACCCCTCCACTTT. Its protein product is CASSQALRDSPLHF.